Listed below are T cell receptor beta chains from one sample, sequenced in a study of blood T cell repertoires in COVID-19. Repertoires were generated with immunoSEQ multiplex PCR, while TCRdb's copy carries only in-frame clones and drops some. The table has some 290,000 clones, roughly 90% seen once; the top ten hold 2% to 2.5%. The sequencing sample was made of peripheral blood. These receptors all stem from a woman aged 50 to 60 who had recovered from COVID-19. CDR3s include the opening cysteine and the closing phenylalanine or tryptophan. The order of the fields is clone size, V gene, D gene, J gene, CDR3 protein, CDR3 DNA. A D gene is named only where the DNA matches it firmly. Expanded clones are given a class, and other clones once, few, many or no size at all.

abundance: NA
v_gene: TRBV5-1
d_gene: NA
j_gene: TRBJ2-3
CDR3aa: CASSLAVRGAKDTQYF
CDR3nt: TGCGCCAGCAGCTTGGCCGTTAGGGGCGCGAAAGATACGCAGTATTTT

abundance: NA
v_gene: TRBV4-1
d_gene: TRBD1
j_gene: TRBJ1-4
CDR3aa: CASSRQGRDEKLFF
CDR3nt: TGCGCCAGCTCTCGACAGGGGCGGGATGAAAAACTGTTTTTT

abundance: NA
v_gene: TRBV6-5
d_gene: NA
j_gene: TRBJ2-7
CDR3aa: CASRGQQSSYEQYF
CDR3nt: TGTGCCAGCCGCGGACAGCAGAGCTCCTACGAGCAGTACTTC

abundance: NA
v_gene: TRBV12-3/TRBV12-4
d_gene: NA
j_gene: TRBJ2-7
CDR3aa: CASSLASVSEQYF
CDR3nt: TGTGCCAGCAGTTTAGCTTCCGTTAGCGAGCAGTACTTC

abundance: NA
v_gene: TRBV4-3
d_gene: NA
j_gene: TRBJ1-1
CDR3aa: CASSQNYPRGLRSTEAFF
CDR3nt: TGCGCCAGCAGCCAGAATTATCCGCGGGGACTGAGGTCCACTGAAGCTTTCTTT

abundance: NA
v_gene: TRBV7-2
d_gene: TRBD2
j_gene: TRBJ2-1
CDR3aa: CASSPGTSGARGYNEQFF
CDR3nt: TGTGCCAGCAGCCCGGGGACTAGCGGGGCCCGGGGGTACAATGAGCAGTTCTTC

abundance: NA
v_gene: TRBV27
d_gene: TRBD1
j_gene: TRBJ1-2
CDR3aa: CASSYRRGTGGSLNYGYTF
CDR3nt: TGTGCCAGCAGTTACCGGCGCGGGACAGGGGGCTCGCTTAACTATGGCTACACCTTC

abundance: NA
v_gene: TRBV29-1
d_gene: TRBD2
j_gene: TRBJ2-3
CDR3aa: CSVDGLAGGPMSTDTQYF
CDR3nt: TGCAGCGTTGATGGACTAGCGGGAGGGCCGATGAGCACAGATACGCAGTATTTT

abundance: NA
v_gene: TRBV3-1/TRBV3-2
d_gene: NA
j_gene: TRBJ1-2
CDR3aa: CASSQVGGVGYGYTF
CDR3nt: TGTGCCAGCAGCCAAGTTGGGGGGGTTGGCTATGGCTACACCTTC

abundance: few
v_gene: TRBV7-9
d_gene: TRBD1
j_gene: TRBJ1-2
CDR3aa: CASSPGGYYGYTF
CDR3nt: TGTGCCAGCAGCCCAGGGGGCTACTATGGCTACACCTTC

abundance: NA
v_gene: TRBV6-5
d_gene: NA
j_gene: TRBJ2-5
CDR3aa: CASSFGTEKSQYF
CDR3nt: TGTGCCAGCAGTTTCGGGACTGAAAAGAGCCAGTACTTC